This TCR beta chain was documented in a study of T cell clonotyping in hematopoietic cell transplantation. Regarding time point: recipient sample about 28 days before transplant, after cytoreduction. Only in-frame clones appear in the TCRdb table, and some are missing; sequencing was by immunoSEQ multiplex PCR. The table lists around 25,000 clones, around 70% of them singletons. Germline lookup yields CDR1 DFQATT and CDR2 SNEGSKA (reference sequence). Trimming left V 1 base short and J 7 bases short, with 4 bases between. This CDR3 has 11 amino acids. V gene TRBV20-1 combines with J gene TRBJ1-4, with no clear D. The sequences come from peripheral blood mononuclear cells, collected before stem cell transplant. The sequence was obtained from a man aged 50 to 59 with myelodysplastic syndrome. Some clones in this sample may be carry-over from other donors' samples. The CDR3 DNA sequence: TGCAGTGCTAGAGTAGCTGAAAAACTGTTTTTT. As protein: CSARVAEKLFF.